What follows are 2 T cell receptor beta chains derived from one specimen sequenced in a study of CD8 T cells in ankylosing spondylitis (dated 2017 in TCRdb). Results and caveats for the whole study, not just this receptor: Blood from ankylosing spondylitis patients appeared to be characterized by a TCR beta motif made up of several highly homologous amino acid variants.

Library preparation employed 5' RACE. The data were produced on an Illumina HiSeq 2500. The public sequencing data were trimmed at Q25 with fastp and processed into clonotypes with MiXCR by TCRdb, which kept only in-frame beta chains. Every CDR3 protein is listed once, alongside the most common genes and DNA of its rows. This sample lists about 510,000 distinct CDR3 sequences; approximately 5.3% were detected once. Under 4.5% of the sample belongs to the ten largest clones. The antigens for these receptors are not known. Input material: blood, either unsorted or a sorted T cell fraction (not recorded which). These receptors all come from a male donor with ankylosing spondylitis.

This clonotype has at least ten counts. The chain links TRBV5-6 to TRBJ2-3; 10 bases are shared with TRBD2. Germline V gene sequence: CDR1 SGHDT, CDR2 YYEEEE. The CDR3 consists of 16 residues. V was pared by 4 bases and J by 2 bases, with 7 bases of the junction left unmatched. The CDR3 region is CASSQLGLADTDTQYF. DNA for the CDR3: TGTGCCAGCAGCCAACTCGGACTAGCGGACACAGATACGCAGTATTTT.

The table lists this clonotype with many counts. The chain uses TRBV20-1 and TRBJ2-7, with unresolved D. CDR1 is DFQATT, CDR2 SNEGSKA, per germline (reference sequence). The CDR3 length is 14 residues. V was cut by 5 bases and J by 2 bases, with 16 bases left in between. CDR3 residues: CSAVRPSTAYEQYF. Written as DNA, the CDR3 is TGCAGTGCTGTTAGACCCAGCACCGCCTACGAGCAGTACTTC.